The clone carrying this TCR beta chain was seen only a few times. As yet, its antigen is unknown. These data originate in a study of radiotherapy plus CTLA-4 blockade in lung cancer. Study results and caveats: There was expansion of tumor-derived TCR clones in blood after radiotherapy plus ipilimumab.

The germline CDR1 and CDR2 sequences are LNHDA and SQIVND (reference sequence). The CDR3 is made up of 13 amino acids. V dropped 9 bases and J dropped 2 bases, with 13 bases sitting between them. Only in-frame clones appear in the TCRdb table, and some are missing; sequencing was by immunoSEQ multiplex PCR. Among approximately 77,000 clones, more than 80% were seen once, and the ten largest hold approximately 0.81%. The sample consisted of peripheral blood, taken from a patient treated with radiotherapy plus ipilimumab. J is TRBJ1-1 and V is TRBV19, with D unresolved. This clonotype was sampled from a human donor with non-small cell lung cancer who had stable disease on radiotherapy plus ipilimumab. The CDR3 DNA is TGTGCCAGCGCTGATCAGCTCAACACTGAAGCTTTCTTT. Translating gives CASADQLNTEAFF.